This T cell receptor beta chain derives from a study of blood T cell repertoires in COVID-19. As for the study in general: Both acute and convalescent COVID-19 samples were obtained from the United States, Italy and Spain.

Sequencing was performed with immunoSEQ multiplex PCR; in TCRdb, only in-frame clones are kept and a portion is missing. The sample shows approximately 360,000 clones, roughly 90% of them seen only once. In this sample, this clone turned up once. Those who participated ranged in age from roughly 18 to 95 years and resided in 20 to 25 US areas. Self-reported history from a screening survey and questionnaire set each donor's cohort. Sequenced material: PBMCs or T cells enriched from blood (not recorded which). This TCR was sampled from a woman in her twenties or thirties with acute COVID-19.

The CDR3 loop reads CASSLKLAGGPTGELFF. The CDR3 coding sequence is TGCGCCAGCAGCTTGAAGCTAGCGGGGGGGCCCACCGGGGAGCTGTTTTTT. This chain links TRBV5-1 with TRBJ2-2, with 12 bases lining up with TRBD2. CDR3 size: 17 residues. V lost 1 base to trimming and J lost 4 bases; unmatched junction nucleotides: 5. From germline, CDR1 is SGHRS and CDR2 YFSETQ.